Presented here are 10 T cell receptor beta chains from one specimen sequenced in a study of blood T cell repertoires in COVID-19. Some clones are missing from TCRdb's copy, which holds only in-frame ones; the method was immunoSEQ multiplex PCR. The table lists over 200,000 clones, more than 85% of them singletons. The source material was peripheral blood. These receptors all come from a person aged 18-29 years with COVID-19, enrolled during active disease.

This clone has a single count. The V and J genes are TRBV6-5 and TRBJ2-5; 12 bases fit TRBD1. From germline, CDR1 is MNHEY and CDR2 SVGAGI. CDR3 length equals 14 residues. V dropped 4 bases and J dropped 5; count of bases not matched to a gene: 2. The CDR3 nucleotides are TGTGCCAGCAGTTCCGGGACAGGGGGCGAGACCCAGTACTTC. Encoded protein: CASSSGTGGETQYF.

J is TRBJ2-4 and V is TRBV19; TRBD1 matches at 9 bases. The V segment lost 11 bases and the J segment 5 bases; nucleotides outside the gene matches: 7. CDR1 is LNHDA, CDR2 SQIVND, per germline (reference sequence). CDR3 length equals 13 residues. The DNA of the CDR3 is TGTGCCGGCTCGGGACAGGGAGAAAACATTCAGTACTTC. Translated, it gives CAGSGQGENIQYF.

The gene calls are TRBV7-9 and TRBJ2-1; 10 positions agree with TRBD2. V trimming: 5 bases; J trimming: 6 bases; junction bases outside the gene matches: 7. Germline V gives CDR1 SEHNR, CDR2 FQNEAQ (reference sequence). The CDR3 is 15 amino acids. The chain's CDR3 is CASSPLAGVGNEQFF. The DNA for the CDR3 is TGTGCCAGCAGCCCTCTAGCGGGAGTCGGCAATGAGCAGTTCTTC.

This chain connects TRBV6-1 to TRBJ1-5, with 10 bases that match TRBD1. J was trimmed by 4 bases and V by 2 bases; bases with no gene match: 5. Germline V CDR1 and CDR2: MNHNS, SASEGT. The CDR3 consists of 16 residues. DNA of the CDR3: TGTGCCAGCAGTGAATTCGGGACAGGGGATAATCAGCCCCAGCATTTT. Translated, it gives CASSEFGTGDNQPQHF.

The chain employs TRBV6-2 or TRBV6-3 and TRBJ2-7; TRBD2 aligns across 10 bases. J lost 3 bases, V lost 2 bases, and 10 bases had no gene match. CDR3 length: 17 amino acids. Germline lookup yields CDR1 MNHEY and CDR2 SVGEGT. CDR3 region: CASSYGPSSGSIYEQYF. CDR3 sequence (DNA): TGTGCCAGCAGTTACGGCCCCTCTAGCGGGAGTATCTACGAGCAGTACTTC.

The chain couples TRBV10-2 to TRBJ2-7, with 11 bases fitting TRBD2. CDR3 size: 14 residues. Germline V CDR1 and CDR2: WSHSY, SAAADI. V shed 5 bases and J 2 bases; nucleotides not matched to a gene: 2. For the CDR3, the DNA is TGCGCCAGCAGTAGTAGCGGGAGGGCCTACGAGCAGTACTTC. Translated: CASSSSGRAYEQYF.

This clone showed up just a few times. The CDR3 DNA is TGTGCCAGCTCACCTGGACTAGCGGGAATCACCGGGGAGCTGTTTTTT. Translation gives CASSPGLAGITGELFF. The gene calls are TRBV18 and TRBJ2-2; 12 positions match TRBD2. This CDR3 comprises 16 residues. The V gene end was trimmed by 3 bases and the J gene end by 4 bases; junction bases not matched to a gene: 3. Germline V gene lookup returns CDR1 KGHSH and CDR2 LQKENI.

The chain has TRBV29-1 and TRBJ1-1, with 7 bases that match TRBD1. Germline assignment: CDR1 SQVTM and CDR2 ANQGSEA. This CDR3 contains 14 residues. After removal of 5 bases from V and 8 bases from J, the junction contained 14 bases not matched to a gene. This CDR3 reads CSVKSSLTGSEAFF. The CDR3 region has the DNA TGCAGCGTTAAATCTAGTTTGACAGGGTCCGAAGCTTTCTTT.

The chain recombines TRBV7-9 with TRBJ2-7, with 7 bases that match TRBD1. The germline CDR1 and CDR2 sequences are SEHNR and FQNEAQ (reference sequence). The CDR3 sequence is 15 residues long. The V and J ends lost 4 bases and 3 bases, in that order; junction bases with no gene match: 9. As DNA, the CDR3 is TGTGCCAGCAGCTCCCCCGTTGACAGGGACTACGAGCAGTACTTC. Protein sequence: CASSSPVDRDYEQYF.

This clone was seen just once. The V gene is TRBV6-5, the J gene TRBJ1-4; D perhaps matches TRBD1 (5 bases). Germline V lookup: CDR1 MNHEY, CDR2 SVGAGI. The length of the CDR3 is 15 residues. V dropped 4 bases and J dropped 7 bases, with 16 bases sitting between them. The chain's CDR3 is CASSSRGQGGEKLFF. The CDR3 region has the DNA TGTGCCAGCAGTTCAAGGGGCCAGGGAGGTGAAAAACTGTTTTTT.